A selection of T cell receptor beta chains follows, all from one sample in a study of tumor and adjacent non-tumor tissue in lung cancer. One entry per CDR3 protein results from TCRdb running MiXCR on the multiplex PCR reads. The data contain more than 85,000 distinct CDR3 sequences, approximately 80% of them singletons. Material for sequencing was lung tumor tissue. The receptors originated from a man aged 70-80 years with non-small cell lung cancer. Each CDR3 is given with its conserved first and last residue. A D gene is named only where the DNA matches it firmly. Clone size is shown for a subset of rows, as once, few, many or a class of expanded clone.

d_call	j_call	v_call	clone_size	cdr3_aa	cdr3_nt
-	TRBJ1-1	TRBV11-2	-	CSSNFGGGRTETFF	TGTTCCAGCAACTTCGGCGGGGGTCGGACTGAAACTTTCTTT
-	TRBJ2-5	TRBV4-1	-	CASSQQWGQETQHF	TGCGCGAGTAGCCAACAGTGGGGGCAAGAGACCCAGCATTTC
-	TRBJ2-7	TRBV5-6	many	CASSGLGLPYEQYF	TGTGCCAGCAGCGGACTGGGACTTCCATACGAGCAGTACTTC
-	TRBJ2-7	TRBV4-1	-	CASSHELQGYEQYF	TGCGCCAGCAGCCATGAACTACAGGGTTACGAGCAGTACTTC
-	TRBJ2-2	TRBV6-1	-	CAGSTGPGYTGKLFF	TGTGCCGGGTCCACGGGACCGGGCTACACCGGGAAGCTGTTTTTT
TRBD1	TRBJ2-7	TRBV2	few	CASMTTGGLGEQYF	TGTGCCAGCATGACGACAGGGGGCCTTGGGGAGCAGTACTTC
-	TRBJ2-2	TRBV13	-	CASSLTGTTGELYF	TGTGCTAGCAGTCTAACCGGGACAACCGGGGAGCTGTATTTT
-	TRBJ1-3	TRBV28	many	CASRTGSSGNTIYF	TGTGCCAGCAGAACAGGGAGCTCTGGAAACACCATATATTTT
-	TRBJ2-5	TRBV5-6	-	CASSFLVTETQYF	TGTGCCAGCAGCTTCCTGGTGACGGAGACCCAGTACTTC
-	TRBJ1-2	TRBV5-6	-	CASSRIDSANYGYTF	TGTGCCAGCAGCAGAATAGACAGTGCTAACTATGGCTACACCTTC
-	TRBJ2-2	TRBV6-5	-	CASSYYPPGKGGSGGELFF	TGTGCCAGCAGTTACTACCCCCCCGGGAAAGGGGGTAGTGGCGGGGAGCTATTTTTT
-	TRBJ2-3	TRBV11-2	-	CPSSLSPGPNTQYF	TGTCCCAGCAGCCTAAGCCCAGGGCCAAATACGCAGTATTTT
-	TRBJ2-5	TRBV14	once	CASSQKGTQYF	TGTGCCAGCAGCCAAAAGGGGACCCAATACTTC
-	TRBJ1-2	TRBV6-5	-	CASGYSPGALNYGFTF	TGTGCCAGCGGTTACTCGCCGGGAGCTCTAAACTATGGCTTTACCTTC
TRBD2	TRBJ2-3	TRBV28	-	CASSLPAGGPDTQYF	TGTGCCAGCAGTTTGCCTGCGGGGGGGCCGGATACGCAGTATTTT
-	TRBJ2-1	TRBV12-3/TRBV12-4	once	CASRLGDLAYEQFF	TGTGCTAGCAGACTAGGGGACCTAGCCTACGAGCAGTTCTTC
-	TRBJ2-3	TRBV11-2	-	CVSGLGPGGADTQYF	TGTGTCAGCGGCTTAGGGCCCGGCGGGGCAGATACACAGTATTTT
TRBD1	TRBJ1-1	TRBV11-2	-	CASSIARGRTEVLF	TGTGCCAGCAGCATTGCCAGGGGGCGAACTGAAGTTCTCTTT
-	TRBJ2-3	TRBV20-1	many	CSARVGWDTDTQYF	TGCAGTGCTAGAGTAGGGTGGGACACAGATACGCAGTATTTT
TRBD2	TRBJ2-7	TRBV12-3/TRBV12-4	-	CASSFRLAATNSYEQYF	TGTGCCAGCAGTTTTCGGCTAGCGGCAACAAACTCTTACGAGCAGTACTTC
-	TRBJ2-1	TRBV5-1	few	CTSSLVVDNEQLF	TGCACCAGCAGTTTGGTAGTTGACAATGAGCAGTTGTTC
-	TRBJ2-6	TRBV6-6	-	CASSRYTIRSGANVLTF	TGTGCCAGCAGTCGTTATACGATTAGATCTGGGGCCAACGTCCTGACATTC